This paragraph covers one T cell receptor beta chain sequence. A single count supports this clonotype. No antigen is known for it. The record has no base qualities; no much larger clone is one base away. A lone read offers only weak evidence. RNA was extracted using the RNeasy kit, and about 0.45 to 1 ug of the RNA was reverse transcribed with random hexamers. The immunoSEQ multiplex PCR assay, covering 54 Vbeta and 13 Jbeta segments, was used to amplify TCR beta CDR3 regions. PCR amplification bias was corrected using a synthetic template baseline for primer optimization and computational correction. Regarding the original processing steps: Reads were assigned to V, D and J genes according to IMGT and analyzed in immunoSEQ Analyzer, with only productive sequences retained. Clonality was calculated as one minus the Shannon entropy normalized by log2 of the number of productive unique sequences. Public and private clones were assessed among the 100 most prevalent clones of each patient and control. Clones were defined as Susac-specific when absent from the healthy and MS cohorts, from approximately 970 published viral clones and from other ImmuneACCESS disease sequences. TCRdb reworked the public reads: Q25 trimming with fastp, MiXCR clone assembly, productive beta chains retained. Every entry covers one CDR3 protein and lists the most common genes and DNA from its rows. TCRdb, not the authors, supplied the V and J calls. The sample has just over 2,500 distinct CDR3 sequences on record, roughly 74% of them singletons. Approximately 19% of the sample lies in the top ten.

The data belong to a study of CD8 T cells in Susac syndrome (dated by TCRdb to about 2019). For context, the study as a whole: Of the Susac syndrome patients who were sequenced, roughly 8 were in clinical remission while roughly 6 had clinically active disease. Repertoire sequencing was used to test whether CD8+ T cell activation and differentiation in Susac syndrome was antigen driven. The study compared CD8+ T cell repertoire clonality among over ten healthy donors, 14 Susac syndrome patients and around 16 multiple sclerosis patients. At the time of blood withdrawal, Susac syndrome patients were either therapy-naive, taking corticosteroids (with some also receiving IVIg), or on IVIg alone.

Points the paper makes about the study in general: The number of individuals in the TCR sequencing and HLA analysis was recognized as being relatively small. Sixteen Susac-specific public clones were identified in the total CD8+ repertoire, and about 5 Susac-specific public clones were identified in the CD8+ TEMRA repertoire. Susac syndrome CD8+ repertoires showed clonal expansion, highest in CD8+ TEMRA cells and greater in clinically active than remitting patients.

The CDR3 numbers 16 residues from cysteine through phenylalanine. Of all the DNA, just the CDR3 is kept, 48 bases in frame from base 1. CDR1 MDHEN and CDR2 SYDVKM are derived from the germline V gene. Deletion took 6 bases off V and 1 base off J, with a span of 17 bases between the germline ends. Because CD62L sheds upon thawing, CD27 and CD45RA staining defined memory subsets for TEMRA sorting. Peripheral blood CD8+ and CD4+ T cells from healthy donors, Susac syndrome patients and multiple sclerosis patients were profiled by high-throughput TCR beta sequencing. For about six Susac syndrome patients, sequencing was done on both total CD8+ T cells and sorted CD8+ TEMRA cells. Susac syndrome patients met recently defined diagnostic criteria for definite or probable disease. Bulk CD8+ and CD4+ T cells were purified magnetically by negative isolation, whereas CD8+ TEMRA cells were enriched by FACS. Blood was drawn into EDTA tubes, processed within 24 hours, and PBMCs were isolated by density gradient centrifugation. PBMCs destined for TCR sequencing were cryopreserved in liquid nitrogen and later thawed in a 37 °C water bath. CD8+ TEMRA cells were enriched from thawed PBMCs by fluorescence-activated cell sorting on a BD FACSAria III. A purity of at least 90% was achieved for sorted or isolated CD4+, CD8+ and CD8+ TEMRA cells.

The sequence was obtained from a human donor with Susac syndrome. The rearrangement combines TRBV28 with TRBJ2-3; TRBD1 is perhaps the D gene, given 7 matching bases. What was sequenced was CD8+ TEMRA cells from PBMCs. The cell subset or site label of this sample denotes: FACS-sorted terminally differentiated effector memory CD8+ T cells re-expressing CD45RA (CD8+ TEMRA). The CDR3 loop reads CASRVQGWRGTDTQYF. The nucleotides read TGTGCCAGCAGGGTACAGGGGTGGAGGGGCACAGATACGCAGTATTTT.